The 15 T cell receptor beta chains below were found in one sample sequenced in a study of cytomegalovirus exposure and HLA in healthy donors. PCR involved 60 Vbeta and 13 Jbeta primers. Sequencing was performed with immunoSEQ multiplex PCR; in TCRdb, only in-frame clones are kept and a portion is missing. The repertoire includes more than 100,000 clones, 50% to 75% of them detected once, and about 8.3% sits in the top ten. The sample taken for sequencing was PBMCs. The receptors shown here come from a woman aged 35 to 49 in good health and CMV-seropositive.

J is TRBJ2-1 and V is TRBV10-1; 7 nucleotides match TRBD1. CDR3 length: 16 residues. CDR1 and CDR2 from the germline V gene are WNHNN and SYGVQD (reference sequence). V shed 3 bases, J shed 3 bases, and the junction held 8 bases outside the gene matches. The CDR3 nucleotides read TGCGCCAGCAGTGATGGACAAGGGGGCATCTACAATGAGCAGTTCTTC. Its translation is CASSDGQGGIYNEQFF.

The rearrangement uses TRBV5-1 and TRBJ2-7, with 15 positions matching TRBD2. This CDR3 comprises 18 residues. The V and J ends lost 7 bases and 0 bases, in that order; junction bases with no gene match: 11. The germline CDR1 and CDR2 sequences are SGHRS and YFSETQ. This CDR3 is CASSTGTSGRTPSYEQYF. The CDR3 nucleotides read TGCGCCAGCTCCACCGGGACTAGCGGGAGGACACCCTCCTACGAGCAGTACTTC.

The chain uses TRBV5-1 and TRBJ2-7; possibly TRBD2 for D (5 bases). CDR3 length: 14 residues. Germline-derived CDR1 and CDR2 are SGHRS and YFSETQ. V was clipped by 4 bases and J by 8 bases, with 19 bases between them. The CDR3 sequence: CASSPDGITMKQYF. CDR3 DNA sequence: TGCGCCAGCAGCCCGGACGGGATTACGATGAAGCAGTACTTC.

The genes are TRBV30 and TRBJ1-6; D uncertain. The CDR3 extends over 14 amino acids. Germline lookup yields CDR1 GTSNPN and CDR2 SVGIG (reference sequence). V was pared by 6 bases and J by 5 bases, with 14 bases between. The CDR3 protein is CACDSSVHNSPLHF. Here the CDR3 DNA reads TGTGCCTGCGATTCCAGCGTACATAATTCACCCCTCCACTTT. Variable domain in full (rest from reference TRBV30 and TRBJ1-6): SQTIHQWPATLVQPVGSPLSLECTVEGTSNPNLYWYRQAAGRGLQLLFYSVGIGQISSEVPQNLSASRPQDRQFILSSKKLLLSDSGFYLCACDSSVHNSPLHFGNGTRLTVT.

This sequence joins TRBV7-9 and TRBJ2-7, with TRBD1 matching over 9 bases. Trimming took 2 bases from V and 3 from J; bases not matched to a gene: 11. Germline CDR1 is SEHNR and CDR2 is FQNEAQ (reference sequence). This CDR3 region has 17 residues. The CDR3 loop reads CASSLTPGQGKFYEQYF. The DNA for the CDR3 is TGTGCCAGCAGCTTAACTCCCGGACAGGGGAAATTCTACGAGCAGTACTTC.

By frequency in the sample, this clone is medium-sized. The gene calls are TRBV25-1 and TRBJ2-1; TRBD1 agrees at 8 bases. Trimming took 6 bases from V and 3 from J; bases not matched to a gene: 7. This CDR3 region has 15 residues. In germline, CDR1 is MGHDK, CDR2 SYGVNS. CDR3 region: CASSADREVYNEQFF. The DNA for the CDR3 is TGTGCCAGCAGCGCGGACAGGGAAGTCTACAATGAGCAGTTCTTC.

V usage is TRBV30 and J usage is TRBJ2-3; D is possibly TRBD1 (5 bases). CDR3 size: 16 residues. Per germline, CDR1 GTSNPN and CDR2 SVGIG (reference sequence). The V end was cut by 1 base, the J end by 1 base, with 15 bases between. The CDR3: CAWSGPRETGTDTQYF. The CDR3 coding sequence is TGTGCCTGGAGTGGTCCCAGGGAAACGGGCACAGATACGCAGTATTTT.

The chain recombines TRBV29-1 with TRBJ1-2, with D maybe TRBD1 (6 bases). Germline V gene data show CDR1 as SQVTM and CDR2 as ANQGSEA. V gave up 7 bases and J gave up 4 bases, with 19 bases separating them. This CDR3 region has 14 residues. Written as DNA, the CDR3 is TGCAGCGGCCCCCGGCAGGGGTACACCTATGGCTACACCTTC. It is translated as CSGPRQGYTYGYTF.

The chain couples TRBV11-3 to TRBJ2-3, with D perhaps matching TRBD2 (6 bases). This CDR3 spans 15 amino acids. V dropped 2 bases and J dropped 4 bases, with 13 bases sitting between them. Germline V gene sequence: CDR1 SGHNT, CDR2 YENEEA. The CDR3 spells CASSLSGGLPDTQYF. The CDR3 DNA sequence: TGTGCCAGCAGCTTATCTGGAGGGTTACCAGATACGCAGTATTTT.

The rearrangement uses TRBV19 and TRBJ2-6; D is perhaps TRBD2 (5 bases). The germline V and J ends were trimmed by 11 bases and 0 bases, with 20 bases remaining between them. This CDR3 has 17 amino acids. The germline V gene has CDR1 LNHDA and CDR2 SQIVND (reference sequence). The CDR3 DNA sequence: TGTGCCGGAGGCCCAGCAGCACCAGGCTCTGGGGCCAACGTCCTGACTTTC. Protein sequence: CAGGPAAPGSGANVLTF.

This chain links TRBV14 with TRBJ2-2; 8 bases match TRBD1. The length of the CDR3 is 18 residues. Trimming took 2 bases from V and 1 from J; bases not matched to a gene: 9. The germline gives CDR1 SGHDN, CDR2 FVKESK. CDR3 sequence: CASSQPLSGTGNTGELFF. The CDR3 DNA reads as TGTGCCAGCAGCCAACCTTTATCCGGGACAGGGAACACCGGGGAGCTGTTTTTT.

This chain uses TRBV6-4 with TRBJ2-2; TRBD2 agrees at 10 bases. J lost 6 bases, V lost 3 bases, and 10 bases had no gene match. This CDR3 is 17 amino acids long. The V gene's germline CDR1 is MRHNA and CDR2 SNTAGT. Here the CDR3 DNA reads TGTGCCAGCAGTGAACTAGCGGGACCCAGTGCGCCCGGGGAGCTGTTTTTT. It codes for CASSELAGPSAPGELFF.

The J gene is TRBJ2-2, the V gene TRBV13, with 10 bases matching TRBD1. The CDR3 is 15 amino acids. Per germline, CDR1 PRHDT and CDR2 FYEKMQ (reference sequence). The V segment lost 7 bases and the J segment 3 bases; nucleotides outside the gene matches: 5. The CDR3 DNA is TGTGCCAGCACCTACGGGACAGGGGACACCGGGGAGCTGTTTTTT. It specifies CASTYGTGDTGELFF.

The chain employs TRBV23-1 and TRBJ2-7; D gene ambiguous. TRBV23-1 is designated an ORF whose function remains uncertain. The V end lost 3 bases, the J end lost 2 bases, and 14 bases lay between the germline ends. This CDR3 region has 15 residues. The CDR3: CASSHPEGVAYEQYF. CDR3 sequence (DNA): TGCGCCAGCAGTCACCCGGAAGGAGTTGCCTACGAGCAGTACTTC.

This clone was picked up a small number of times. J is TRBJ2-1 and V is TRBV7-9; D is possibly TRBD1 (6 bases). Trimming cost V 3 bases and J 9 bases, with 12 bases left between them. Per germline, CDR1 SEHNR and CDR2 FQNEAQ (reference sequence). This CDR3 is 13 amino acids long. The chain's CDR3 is CASSFNRAVEQFF. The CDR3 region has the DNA TGTGCCAGCAGCTTTAACAGGGCGGTTGAGCAGTTCTTC.